The T cell receptor beta chain described here comes from a study of T cell responses to AZD1222 COVID-19 vaccine. Study results and limitations: Clonal diversity was possibly underestimated, and white British individuals and females predominated among donors.

Sequencing was performed with immunoSEQ multiplex PCR; in TCRdb, only in-frame clones are kept and a portion is missing. This table has roughly 150,000 clones, roughly 91% appearing once. The length of the CDR3 is 14 residues. Trimming shortened V by 0 bases and J by 5 bases, and 11 bases separated the two germline ends. Germline CDR1 reads SGDLS; CDR2 reads YYNGEE. Details on this clone: Antigen specificity is unknown. Other DNA sequences of this sample code for an identical CDR3.

The receptor's source is an adult who received the AZD1222 COVID-19 vaccine. The chain links TRBV9 to TRBJ2-5; no firm D call. The material sequenced was peripheral blood, taken 28 days after the second AZD1222 dose. CDR3 region: CASSVGGGEETQYF. CDR3 DNA sequence: TGTGCCAGCAGCGTAGGAGGTGGCGAGGAGACCCAGTACTTC.